This T cell receptor beta chain was documented in a study of shared clonotypes between healthy human individuals. The CDR3 is 14 amino acids. V dropped 6 bases and J dropped 5 bases, with 16 bases sitting between them. Germline V CDR1 and CDR2: MNHEY, SVGAGI. TCRdb keeps only in-frame clones here, not all; method: immunoSEQ multiplex PCR. The table has about a million clones, approximately 75% seen once. The sample comprised memory CD4+ T cells from PBMCs. Stated subset: CD45RA-negative fraction. The J gene is TRBJ1-2, the V gene TRBV6-5; D ambiguous. The receptor was derived from a young man in good health. Some clones in this sample may be carry-over from other donors' samples. DNA of the CDR3: TGTGCCAGCAGAGAGGGTAGTGGCCTTTATGGCTACACCTTC. The encoded protein is CASREGSGLYGYTF.